Shown below are 9 T cell receptor beta chains from a single sample sequenced in a study of blood T cell repertoires in COVID-19. Produced via immunoSEQ multiplex PCR; TCRdb's table is partial and in-frame only. The table shows roughly 200,000 clones, with roughly nine tenths occurring only once. The specimen was peripheral blood. These receptor sequences come from a woman aged 18-29 years who had recovered from COVID-19.

This chain connects TRBV6-2 or TRBV6-3 to TRBJ1-3, with no clear D. CDR3 length: 16 residues. Germline lookup yields CDR1 MNHEY and CDR2 SVGEGT. V shed 0 bases and J shed 4 bases, with 13 bases lying between them. The CDR3 DNA reads as TGTGCCAGCAGTTACTCAGAGGCAAGGAGAGGAAACACCATATATTTT. It codes for CASSYSEARRGNTIYF.

The sample holds a few counts of this clone. The rearrangement links TRBV7-6 to TRBJ2-2, with 9 bases fitting TRBD2. Trimming cost V 5 bases and J 4 bases; bases outside gene matches: 11. Germline CDR1 is SGHVS and CDR2 is FNYEAQ. This CDR3 region has 17 residues. In DNA form, the CDR3 reads TGTGCCAGCAGCCCCACAACCCCTAGCGGGGCCACCGGGGAGCTGTTTTTT. As protein: CASSPTTPSGATGELFF. The variable domain in full, with the rest retrieved from reference TRBV7-6 and TRBJ2-2, is GAGVSQSPRYKVTKRGQDVALRCDPISGHVSLYWYRQALGQGPEFLTYFNYEAQQDKSGLPNDRFSAERPEGSISTLTIQRTEQRDSAMYRCASSPTTPSGATGELFFGEGSRLTVL.

V and J are TRBV5-6 and TRBJ2-3; 10 nucleotides match TRBD2. V was clipped by 1 base and J by 3 bases; unmatched bases: 5. CDR1 and CDR2 from the germline V gene are SGHDT and YYEEEE. This CDR3 is built from 16 residues. In nucleotides, the CDR3 is TGTGCCAGCAGCTTGACTAGCGGGGTTAGGACAGATACGCAGTATTTT. The encoded protein is CASSLTSGVRTDTQYF.

This chain joins TRBV29-1 and TRBJ1-2; possible D gene TRBD1, 6 bases. Germline V gives CDR1 SQVTM, CDR2 ANQGSEA. The ends were cut back, 1 base at V and 4 bases at J, with 10 bases in the middle. The CDR3 is 13 residues long. CDR3 in amino acids: CSVEGRGGYGYTF. CDR3 DNA sequence: TGCAGCGTTGAAGGGAGGGGGGGCTATGGCTACACCTTC. Variable domain in full (rest from reference TRBV29-1 and TRBJ1-2): SAVISQKPSRDICQRGTSLTIQCQVDSQVTMMFWYRQQPGQSLTLIATANQGSEATYESGFVIDKFPISRPNLTFSTLTVSNMSPEDSSIYLCSVEGRGGYGYTFGSGTRLTVV.

V is TRBV7-3 and J is TRBJ2-2; 8 bases map to TRBD2. This CDR3 is 16 amino acids long. The V and J ends lost 0 bases and 4 bases, in that order; junction bases with no gene match: 4. Germline CDR1 and CDR2: SGHTA and FQGTGA. CDR3 nucleotides: TGTGCCAGCAGCTTAACGGCCCGGGGGGGCACCGGGGAGCTGTTTTTT. It is translated as CASSLTARGGTGELFF.

V usage is TRBV2 and J usage is TRBJ1-5; tentative D call: TRBD1 (6 bases). This CDR3 region has 13 residues. In germline, CDR1 is SNHLY, CDR2 FYNNEI. The V and J ends lost 6 bases and 9 bases respectively, with 15 bases between them. The CDR3 loop is CASRGTRAWPQHF. As DNA, the CDR3 is TGTGCCAGCAGAGGGACACGAGCCTGGCCCCAGCATTTT.

This chain uses TRBV6-5 with TRBJ2-5, with no clear D. V lost 7 bases and J 3 bases, leaving 15 bases between the germline ends. Looked up from germline, CDR1 is MNHEY and CDR2 is SVGAGI. The CDR3 loop spans 14 amino acids. This CDR3 reads CASKHGRVKETQYF. In DNA form, the CDR3 reads TGTGCCAGCAAACACGGCCGGGTTAAAGAGACCCAGTACTTC.

This chain connects TRBV27 to TRBJ2-5; 8 bases are shared with TRBD1. The V gene's germline CDR1 is MNHEY and CDR2 SMNVEV (reference sequence). The CDR3 totals 15 residues. The trim removed 4 bases at V and 4 bases at J, leaving 8 bases unmatched. The CDR3 reads CASSSPDRGRETQYF. The CDR3, as DNA: TGTGCCAGCAGTTCACCAGACAGGGGACGAGAGACCCAGTACTTC.

This clone was observed once. The J gene is TRBJ1-2, the V gene TRBV7-2; a possible D gene is TRBD1 (5 bases). This CDR3 has 16 residues. V shed 2 bases and J shed 4 bases, with 17 bases lying between them. Looked up from germline, CDR1 is SGHTA and CDR2 is FQGNSA. The CDR3 spells CASSLLGVGASYGYTF. CDR3 nucleotides: TGTGCCAGCAGCTTATTAGGGGTAGGCGCTAGCTATGGCTACACCTTC.